This T cell receptor (beta chain) was documented in a study of T cell repertoires in cytomegalovirus infection. Study overall: CMV infection plus the matching HLA type was flagged by public TCR beta signatures.

Study-level findings and limits: The ex vivo response was dominated by HLA-C-restricted CMV-specific TCR beta clonotypes. Cumulative frequency of public TCR beta families picked out carriers of CMV plus the relevant HLA.

Trimming left V 6 bases short and J 0 bases short, with 8 bases between. CDR3 length: 13 amino acids. Germline V gene data show CDR1 as MGHDK and CDR2 as SYGVNS. One entry per CDR3 protein results from TCRdb running MiXCR on the reads. The data hold about 260,000 distinct CDR3 sequences, with roughly 10% observed a single time. This clonotype turned up a few times. Antigen unknown. This chain links TRBV25-1 with TRBJ1-1; maybe TRBD1 (6 bases). Sequenced sample: PBMCs. This sequence originates from a human donor in good health (CMV status not recorded). Some clones in this sample may be carry-over from other donors' samples. The CDR3 loop is CASRGTLNTEAFF. The CDR3 DNA is TGTGCCAGCAGGGGGACACTGAACACTGAAGCTTTCTTT.